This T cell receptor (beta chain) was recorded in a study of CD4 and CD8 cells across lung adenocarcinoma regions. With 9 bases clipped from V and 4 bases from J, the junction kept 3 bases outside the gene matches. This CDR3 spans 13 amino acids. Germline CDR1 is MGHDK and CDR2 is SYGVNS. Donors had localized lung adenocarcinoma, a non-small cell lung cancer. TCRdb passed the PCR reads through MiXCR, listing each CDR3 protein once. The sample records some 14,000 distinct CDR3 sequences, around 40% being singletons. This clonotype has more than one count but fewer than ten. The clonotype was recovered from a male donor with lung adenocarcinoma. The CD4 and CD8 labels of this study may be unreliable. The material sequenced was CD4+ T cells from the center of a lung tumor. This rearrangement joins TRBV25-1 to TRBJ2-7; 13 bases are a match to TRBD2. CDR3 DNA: TGTGCCAGGAGGACTAGCGGGAGTTACGAGCAGTACTTC. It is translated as CARRTSGSYEQYF.